This T cell receptor (beta chain) was captured by sequencing in a study of cytomegalovirus exposure and HLA in healthy donors. Whole-study results and caveats: Data from an earlier analysis indicated that most TCR beta V segments were productive either about 87% or about 30% of the time.

Primers: 60 Vbeta forward and 13 Jbeta reverse. Assay used: immunoSEQ multiplex PCR; TCRdb lists only in-frame clones, some missing. The sample gives about 100,000 clones, around 80% of which show up once; roughly 3.7% is in the top ten. Note on this clone: Its specificity is unknown.

The sequencing sample was made of PBMCs. The sequence came from a female donor in good health and CMV-seropositive.

The CDR3: CASSWQTYEQYF. The CDR3 DNA reads TGTGCCAGCAGCTGGCAGACTTACGAGCAGTACTTC. The rearrangement uses TRBV5-6 and TRBJ2-7; D unresolved. Between the trimmed V and J ends, which lost 3 bases and 4 bases, there was a span of 8 bases. The CDR3 is made up of 12 amino acids. The germline V gene has CDR1 SGHDT and CDR2 YYEEEE.